This T cell receptor (beta chain) was sequenced in a study of TIL therapy for anti-PD-1-resistant metastatic lung cancer. Time point indicated: pre-treatment sample, taken before nivolumab and TIL therapy. Germline V CDR1 and CDR2: SGHTA, FQGNSA. Trimming removed 1 base from V and 13 bases from J, with 14 bases in between. This CDR3 contains 14 residues. The libraries were made with immunoSEQ v3. Clones were sequenced by immunoSEQ multiplex PCR, and TCRdb holds only the in-frame ones, with some missing. Among some 20,000 clones listed, almost 80% were seen once. The material sequenced was blood, taken at baseline. This rearrangement joins TRBV7-2 to TRBJ1-6; D is unclear. The receptor was derived from a person between 30 and 79 years old with non-small cell lung cancer. This CDR3 is CASSLDPGISPLHF. DNA for the CDR3: TGTGCCAGCAGCTTAGATCCGGGGATATCCCCCCTCCACTTT.